The rows below give T cell receptor beta chains drawn from one sample of a study of blood T cell repertoires in COVID-19. Profiling relied on immunoSEQ multiplex PCR, and the TCRdb table lists in-frame clones only, not all of them. The sample lists 150,000 to 200,000 clones, 70% to 85% occurring once. The sequencing input was PBMCs or T cells enriched from blood (not recorded which). The receptor set was obtained from a man aged 45 to 65 who had recovered from COVID-19. CDR3s include the opening cysteine and the closing phenylalanine or tryptophan. The order of the fields is J gene, clone size, V gene, D gene, CDR3 DNA, CDR3 protein. A D gene is named only where the DNA matches it firmly. Size is omitted from some rows. Given values are once, few, many or a class for expanded clones.

j_call: TRBJ2-7; clone_size: -; v_call: TRBV6-5; d_call: -; cdr3_nt: TGTGCCAGCAGAGACAGGAGTAGCTCCTACGAGCAGTACTTC; cdr3_aa: CASRDRSSSYEQYF
j_call: TRBJ1-2; clone_size: once; v_call: TRBV10-3; d_call: -; cdr3_nt: TGTGCCATCAGTGAAGCCGAAGTGACAGGAGACTATGGCTACACCTTC; cdr3_aa: CAISEAEVTGDYGYTF
j_call: TRBJ1-2; clone_size: -; v_call: TRBV7-2; d_call: -; cdr3_nt: TGTGCCAGCAGCTCGGACGGGACTTCCTATGGCTACACCTTC; cdr3_aa: CASSSDGTSYGYTF
j_call: TRBJ1-1; clone_size: -; v_call: TRBV29-1; d_call: TRBD1; cdr3_nt: TGCAGCGTTGAATTGGACGGACAGGGAGGGTCCCCAGCTTTCTTT; cdr3_aa: CSVELDGQGGSPAFF
j_call: TRBJ1-1; clone_size: -; v_call: TRBV5-1; d_call: TRBD1; cdr3_nt: TGCGCCAGCAGGACCGAGGGGGCGCGCACTGAAGCTTTCTTT; cdr3_aa: CASRTEGARTEAFF
j_call: TRBJ2-3; clone_size: few; v_call: TRBV12-5; d_call: -; cdr3_nt: TGTGCTAGCAAAGTGGGGGCCTCTGATACGCAGTATTTT; cdr3_aa: CASKVGASDTQYF
j_call: TRBJ1-5; clone_size: -; v_call: TRBV15; d_call: -; cdr3_nt: TGTGCCACCAGCAGAGTGCGGGGGGGCCGGGGCAATCAGCCCCAGCATTTT; cdr3_aa: CATSRVRGGRGNQPQHF
j_call: TRBJ1-4; clone_size: -; v_call: TRBV11-2; d_call: TRBD1; cdr3_nt: TGTGCCAGCAGCTTAGATCTGGGGACAGGGTCCAGTGAAAAACTGTTTTTT; cdr3_aa: CASSLDLGTGSSEKLFF
j_call: TRBJ2-1; clone_size: few; v_call: TRBV12-5; d_call: -; cdr3_nt: TGTGCTAGTGGTCCCCGGGGGGCAGGCAATGAGCAGTTCTTC; cdr3_aa: CASGPRGAGNEQFF
j_call: TRBJ1-1; clone_size: -; v_call: TRBV2; d_call: TRBD1; cdr3_nt: TGTGCCAGCAGGCTTGGACAGGGCTTAACGAACACTGAAGCTTTCTTT; cdr3_aa: CASRLGQGLTNTEAFF
j_call: TRBJ2-6; clone_size: once; v_call: TRBV27; d_call: -; cdr3_nt: TGTGCCAGCAGCCTATTAGGGCGGGACAGCCGCTCTGGGGCCAACGTCCTGACTTTC; cdr3_aa: CASSLLGRDSRSGANVLTF
j_call: TRBJ2-4; clone_size: -; v_call: TRBV3-1/TRBV3-2; d_call: -; cdr3_nt: TGTGCCAGCAGCCAAGACCTGAGATTAGCCAAAAACATTCAGTACTTC; cdr3_aa: CASSQDLRLAKNIQYF
j_call: TRBJ2-5; clone_size: -; v_call: TRBV4-2; d_call: TRBD2; cdr3_nt: TGTGCCAGCAGCCAAGAGAGTCGGAGCGGGGGGGCTGCATCGGGGACCCAGTACTTC; cdr3_aa: CASSQESRSGGAASGTQYF
j_call: TRBJ2-3; clone_size: -; v_call: TRBV7-9; d_call: -; cdr3_nt: TGTGCCAGCAGCTTACCTCCGGTTCTCGCTAGCACAGATACGCAGTATTTT; cdr3_aa: CASSLPPVLASTDTQYF
j_call: TRBJ2-7; clone_size: -; v_call: TRBV14; d_call: TRBD2; cdr3_nt: TGTGCCAGCAGCCTCGTTCGGGGGGGTTCCTACGAGCAGTACTTC; cdr3_aa: CASSLVRGGSYEQYF
j_call: TRBJ2-1; clone_size: -; v_call: TRBV5-8; d_call: TRBD1; cdr3_nt: TGTGCCAGCAGTTTCATGGGACAGGGAGGTAATGAGCAGTTCTTC; cdr3_aa: CASSFMGQGGNEQFF
j_call: TRBJ1-1; clone_size: -; v_call: TRBV18; d_call: -; cdr3_nt: TGTGCCAGCTCGGAGACAGTCTCCACTGAAGCTTTCTTT; cdr3_aa: CASSETVSTEAFF
j_call: TRBJ2-5; clone_size: -; v_call: TRBV19; d_call: TRBD1; cdr3_nt: TGTGCCAGTAGTGAACGGACAGGGGGGGAGACCCAGTACTTC; cdr3_aa: CASSERTGGETQYF
j_call: TRBJ2-7; clone_size: -; v_call: TRBV5-6; d_call: TRBD2; cdr3_nt: TGTGCCAGCAGCTTGGTAGCGGGGGGTCACGAGCAGTACTTC; cdr3_aa: CASSLVAGGHEQYF
j_call: TRBJ1-2; clone_size: once; v_call: TRBV7-8; d_call: TRBD1; cdr3_nt: TGTGCCAGCAGCCATCGGACAGGGTCTGGCTACACCTTC; cdr3_aa: CASSHRTGSGYTF
j_call: TRBJ2-1; clone_size: -; v_call: TRBV9; d_call: -; cdr3_nt: TGTGCCAGCAGCACCCAAACAGGAGACGATGAGCAGTTCTTC; cdr3_aa: CASSTQTGDDEQFF
j_call: TRBJ2-7; clone_size: -; v_call: TRBV27; d_call: TRBD1; cdr3_nt: TGTGCCAGCCATCCCGGGACAGGGGGCGCACGGCAGTACTTC; cdr3_aa: CASHPGTGGARQYF
j_call: TRBJ2-6; clone_size: -; v_call: TRBV4-1; d_call: -; cdr3_nt: TGCGCCAGCAGCCAAGTACCTGACAGTAGCTCTGGGGCCAACGTCCTGACTTTC; cdr3_aa: CASSQVPDSSSGANVLTF
j_call: TRBJ2-5; clone_size: -; v_call: TRBV18; d_call: TRBD1; cdr3_nt: TGTGCCAGCTCCGCCGGGACAGGGGGAGAGACCCAGTACTTC; cdr3_aa: CASSAGTGGETQYF
j_call: TRBJ2-5; clone_size: -; v_call: TRBV11-2; d_call: -; cdr3_nt: TGTGCCAGCAGCTTACGGCCAGGGGCAGACCAAGAGACCCAGTACTTC; cdr3_aa: CASSLRPGADQETQYF
j_call: TRBJ1-1; clone_size: -; v_call: TRBV5-1; d_call: TRBD1; cdr3_nt: TGCGCCAGCAGCTTGGCCGTGACAGGGGAGTCTGAAGCTTTCTTT; cdr3_aa: CASSLAVTGESEAFF
j_call: TRBJ1-6; clone_size: -; v_call: TRBV28; d_call: TRBD1; cdr3_nt: TGTGCCAGCAGCCCTCAGGACAGGGTTTCTTCACCCCTCCACTTT; cdr3_aa: CASSPQDRVSSPLHF
j_call: TRBJ1-1; clone_size: -; v_call: TRBV7-2; d_call: -; cdr3_nt: TGTGCCAGCAGCCCGACTGTTAGTACCGCTTTCTTT; cdr3_aa: CASSPTVSTAFF
j_call: TRBJ1-2; clone_size: once; v_call: TRBV4-2; d_call: TRBD1; cdr3_nt: TGTGCCAGCAGCCAAGATCTTCGACTGACAGGGCTCTATGGCTACACCTTC; cdr3_aa: CASSQDLRLTGLYGYTF
j_call: TRBJ2-5; clone_size: -; v_call: TRBV3-1/TRBV3-2; d_call: TRBD1; cdr3_nt: TGTGCCAGCAGACCCCGACAGGGGGCAGCGTCCGGGGAGACCCAGTACTTC; cdr3_aa: CASRPRQGAASGETQYF
j_call: TRBJ1-4; clone_size: -; v_call: TRBV7-2; d_call: -; cdr3_nt: TGTGCCAGCAGCTTAGTTACAGGTCTTAATGAAAAACTGTTTTTT; cdr3_aa: CASSLVTGLNEKLFF
j_call: TRBJ1-4; clone_size: -; v_call: TRBV18; d_call: -; cdr3_nt: TGTGCCAGCTCACCCAGGGGAGTTAATGAAAAACTGTTTTTT; cdr3_aa: CASSPRGVNEKLFF
j_call: TRBJ1-1; clone_size: -; v_call: TRBV10-3; d_call: -; cdr3_nt: TGTGCCATCAGTGAGTACCAGGGGAACACTGAAGCTTTCTTT; cdr3_aa: CAISEYQGNTEAFF
j_call: TRBJ2-5; clone_size: -; v_call: TRBV11-2; d_call: TRBD2; cdr3_nt: TGTGCCAGCAGCTTAGGAGCGGGGGGGCTTGAGACCCAGTACTTC; cdr3_aa: CASSLGAGGLETQYF
j_call: TRBJ1-1; clone_size: once; v_call: TRBV6-2/TRBV6-3; d_call: -; cdr3_nt: TGTGCCAGCAGTTACTTACAGTACACTGAAGCTTTCTTT; cdr3_aa: CASSYLQYTEAFF
j_call: TRBJ1-2; clone_size: once; v_call: TRBV6-5; d_call: -; cdr3_nt: TGTGCCAGCAACCCAGGGAGGGGCTACACCTTC; cdr3_aa: CASNPGRGYTF
j_call: TRBJ2-3; clone_size: -; v_call: TRBV5-1; d_call: -; cdr3_nt: TGCGCCAGCAGCCCCGGACTGATCACAGATACGCAGTATTTT; cdr3_aa: CASSPGLITDTQYF
j_call: TRBJ2-5; clone_size: once; v_call: TRBV3-1/TRBV3-2; d_call: TRBD1; cdr3_nt: TGTGCCAGCAGCTGGGGACAGACCACGGGGACCCAGTACTTC; cdr3_aa: CASSWGQTTGTQYF
j_call: TRBJ1-2; clone_size: -; v_call: TRBV18; d_call: -; cdr3_nt: TGTGCCAGCTCACCAGAGACAGACTATGGCTACACCTTC; cdr3_aa: CASSPETDYGYTF
j_call: TRBJ2-2; clone_size: -; v_call: TRBV16; d_call: -; cdr3_nt: TGTGCCAGCAGTCCGGGGAACACCGGGGAGCTGTTTTTT; cdr3_aa: CASSPGNTGELFF
j_call: TRBJ1-5; clone_size: -; v_call: TRBV2; d_call: TRBD1; cdr3_nt: TGTGCCAGCAGTGAGGTACAGGGGAGTCAGCCCCAGCATTTT; cdr3_aa: CASSEVQGSQPQHF
j_call: TRBJ2-2; clone_size: few; v_call: TRBV9; d_call: TRBD2; cdr3_nt: TGTGCCAGCAGCGTCGGCGCGGGGGGGCCTGTCGGGGAGCTGTTTTTT; cdr3_aa: CASSVGAGGPVGELFF
j_call: TRBJ1-5; clone_size: -; v_call: TRBV9; d_call: -; cdr3_nt: TGTGCCAGCAGTCCGTCCGGGGGGCGGAATCAGCCCCAGCATTTT; cdr3_aa: CASSPSGGRNQPQHF
j_call: TRBJ2-5; clone_size: -; v_call: TRBV5-6; d_call: TRBD1; cdr3_nt: TGTGCCACCAAGACAGGGACGTCAGAGACCCAGTACTTC; cdr3_aa: CATKTGTSETQYF
j_call: TRBJ1-6; clone_size: -; v_call: TRBV2; d_call: TRBD1; cdr3_nt: TGTGCCAGCAGTCCTGGACAGGGGACGAATTCACCCCTCCACTTT; cdr3_aa: CASSPGQGTNSPLHF
j_call: TRBJ1-4; clone_size: -; v_call: TRBV6-5; d_call: -; cdr3_nt: TGTGCCAGCAGCCGAACCCGGGGGAATGAAAAACTGTTTTTT; cdr3_aa: CASSRTRGNEKLFF
j_call: TRBJ1-5; clone_size: -; v_call: TRBV2; d_call: -; cdr3_nt: TGTGCCAGCAGTGGCAGGGGTGGCCTTAATCAGCCCCAGCATTTT; cdr3_aa: CASSGRGGLNQPQHF
j_call: TRBJ2-5; clone_size: -; v_call: TRBV29-1; d_call: TRBD1; cdr3_nt: TGCAGCGTCTTCACCGGGACAGCAACACAAGAGAGGTCCCAGTACTTC; cdr3_aa: CSVFTGTATQERSQYF
j_call: TRBJ2-7; clone_size: once; v_call: TRBV6-1; d_call: -; cdr3_nt: TGTGCCAGCAGTGAATCGGCAGACTTGTACGAGCAGTACTTC; cdr3_aa: CASSESADLYEQYF
j_call: TRBJ1-1; clone_size: -; v_call: TRBV7-8; d_call: TRBD1; cdr3_nt: TGTGCCAGCAGCTTAGGCGGGACAGGGTCGGGTTTCTTT; cdr3_aa: CASSLGGTGSGFF
j_call: TRBJ1-1; clone_size: -; v_call: TRBV5-5; d_call: -; cdr3_nt: TGTGCCAGCAGCTTGTACAGGGCCACTTCTGAAGCTTTCTTT; cdr3_aa: CASSLYRATSEAFF
j_call: TRBJ2-5; clone_size: -; v_call: TRBV4-1; d_call: -; cdr3_nt: TGCGCCAGCAGCCAAGATCGGTCGGTGACCCAGTACTTC; cdr3_aa: CASSQDRSVTQYF
j_call: TRBJ1-2; clone_size: -; v_call: TRBV5-4; d_call: -; cdr3_nt: TGTGCCAGCAGGGCGGCCGGCGCGAACTATGGCTACACCTTC; cdr3_aa: CASRAAGANYGYTF